This TCR beta chain stems from a study of STAT5B mutations in CD4+ large granular lymphocyte leukemia. Looking at the study overall: The CDR3 'QG' motif was associated with a particular HLA allele among healthy donors. Findings and limits, study-wide: No patients shared main leukemic clonotypes, though 20% to 25% appeared at low frequency elsewhere.

A remark on this clone: Its antigen is still unknown.

The survey-level immunoSEQ assay was used. Sequenced by immunoSEQ multiplex PCR; TCRdb stores in-frame clones only, minus some. The repertoire has approximately 32,000 clones, around 89% of them found once; the top ten carry approximately 0.97%. Input material: CD4+ T cells from blood buffy coats. This receptor was taken from a human donor in good health.

The CDR3 spells CASSRKSLGTSGSPTDTQYF. The CDR3 DNA is TGCGCCAGCAGCCGAAAAAGCCTGGGGACTAGCGGGAGCCCAACAGATACGCAGTATTTT. This chain uses TRBV4-1 with TRBJ2-3; TRBD2 matches 14 bases. Germline CDR1 MGHRA, CDR2 YSYEKL. The ends lost 4 bases at V and 3 bases at J; junction bases unmatched: 15. This CDR3 is built from 20 residues.